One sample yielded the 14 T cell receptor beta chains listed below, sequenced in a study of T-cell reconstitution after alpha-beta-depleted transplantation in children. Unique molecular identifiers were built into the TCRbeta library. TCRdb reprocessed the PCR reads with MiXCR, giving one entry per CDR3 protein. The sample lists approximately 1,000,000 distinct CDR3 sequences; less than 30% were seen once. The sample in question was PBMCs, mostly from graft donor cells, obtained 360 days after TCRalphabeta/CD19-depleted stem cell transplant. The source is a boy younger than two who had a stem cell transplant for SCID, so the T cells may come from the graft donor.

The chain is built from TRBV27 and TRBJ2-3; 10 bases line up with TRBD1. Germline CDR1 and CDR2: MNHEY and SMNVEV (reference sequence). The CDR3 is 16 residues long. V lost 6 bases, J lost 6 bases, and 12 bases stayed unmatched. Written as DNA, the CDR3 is TGTGCCAGCAGGCCCGGGTGGACAGGGGGTCCCGATACGCAGTATTTT. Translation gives CASRPGWTGGPDTQYF.

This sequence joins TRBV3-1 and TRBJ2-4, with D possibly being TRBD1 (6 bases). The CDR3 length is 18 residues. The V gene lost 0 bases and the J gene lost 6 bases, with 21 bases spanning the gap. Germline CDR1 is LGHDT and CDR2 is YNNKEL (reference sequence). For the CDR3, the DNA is TGTGCCAGCAGCCAAGATCCAAAAAGGGGGTCAAGGGGAAACATTCAGTACTTC. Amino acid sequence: CASSQDPKRGSRGNIQYF. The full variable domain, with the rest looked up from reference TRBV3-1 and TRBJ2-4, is DTAVSQTPKYLVTQMGNDKSIKCEQNLGHDTMYWYKQDSKKFLKIMFSYNNKELIINETVPNRFSPKSPDKAHLNLHINSLELGDSAVYFCASSQDPKRGSRGNIQYFGAGTRLSVL.

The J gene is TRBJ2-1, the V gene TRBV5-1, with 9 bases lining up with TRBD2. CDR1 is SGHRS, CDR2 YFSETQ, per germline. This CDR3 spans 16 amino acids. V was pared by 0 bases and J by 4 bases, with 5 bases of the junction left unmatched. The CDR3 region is CASSLELSGGYNEQFF. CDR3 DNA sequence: TGCGCCAGCAGCTTGGAACTTAGCGGGGGTTACAATGAGCAGTTCTTC.

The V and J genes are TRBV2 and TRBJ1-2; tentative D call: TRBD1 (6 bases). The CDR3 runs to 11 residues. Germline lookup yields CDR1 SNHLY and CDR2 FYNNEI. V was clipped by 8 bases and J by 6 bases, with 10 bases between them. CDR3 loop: CASSPGDGYTF. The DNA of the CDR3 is TGTGCCAGCTCCCCAGGGGATGGCTACACCTTC.

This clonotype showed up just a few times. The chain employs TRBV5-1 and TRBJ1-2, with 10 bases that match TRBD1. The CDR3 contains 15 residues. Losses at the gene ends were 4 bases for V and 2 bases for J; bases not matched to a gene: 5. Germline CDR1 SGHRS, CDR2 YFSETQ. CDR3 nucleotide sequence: TGCGCCAGCAGCGCGACAGGGGGCAGGAACTATGGCTACACCTTC. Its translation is CASSATGGRNYGYTF.

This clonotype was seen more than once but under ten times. The CDR3 reads CASSTPGQSAFF. CDR3 sequence (DNA): TGTGCCAGCAGCACGCCGGGACAGTCAGCTTTCTTT. J is TRBJ1-1 and V is TRBV7-8; 7 nucleotides align to TRBD1. V dropped 5 bases and J dropped 10; count of bases not matched to a gene: 7. The CDR3 consists of 12 residues. Germline CDR1 SGHVS, CDR2 FQNEAQ. The full variable domain, rest sourced from reference TRBV7-8 and TRBJ1-1, is GAGVSQSPRYKVAKRGQDVALRCDPISGHVSLFWYQQALGQGPEFLTYFQNEAQLDKSGLPSDRFFAERPEGSVSTLKIQRTQQEDSAVYLCASSTPGQSAFFGQGTRLTVV.

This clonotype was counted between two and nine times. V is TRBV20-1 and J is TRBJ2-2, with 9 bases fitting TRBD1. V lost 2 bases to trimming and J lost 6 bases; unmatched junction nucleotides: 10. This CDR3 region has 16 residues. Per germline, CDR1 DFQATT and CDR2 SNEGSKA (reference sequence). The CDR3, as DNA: TGCAGTGCTAGATCGGGGACAGGGTTAGGGTCCGGGGAGCTGTTTTTT. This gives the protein CSARSGTGLGSGELFF.

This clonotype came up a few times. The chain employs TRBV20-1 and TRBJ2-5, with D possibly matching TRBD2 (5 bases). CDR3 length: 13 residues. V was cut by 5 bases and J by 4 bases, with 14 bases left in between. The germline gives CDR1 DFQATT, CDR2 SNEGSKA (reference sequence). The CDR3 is CSAESRDRETQYF. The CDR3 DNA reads TGCAGTGCTGAAAGCCGGGATCGAGAGACCCAGTACTTC.

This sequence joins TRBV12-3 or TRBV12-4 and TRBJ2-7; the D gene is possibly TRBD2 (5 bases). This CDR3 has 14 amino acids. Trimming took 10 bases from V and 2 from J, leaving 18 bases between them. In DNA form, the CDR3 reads TGTGCCATAAGGAGGCCCGAAAACCCCTACGAGCAGTACTTC. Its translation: CAIRRPENPYEQYF.

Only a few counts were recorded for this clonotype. The CDR3: CSVPLPGQGSTGELFF. The CDR3 DNA is TGCAGCGTGCCCCTACCGGGACAGGGGTCCACCGGGGAGCTGTTTTTT. The rearrangement links TRBV29-1 to TRBJ2-2; TRBD1 aligns across 10 bases. With V trimmed by 6 bases and J by 4 bases, 11 bases remained unmatched. The V gene's germline CDR1 is SQVTM and CDR2 ANQGSEA. The CDR3 spans 16 residues.

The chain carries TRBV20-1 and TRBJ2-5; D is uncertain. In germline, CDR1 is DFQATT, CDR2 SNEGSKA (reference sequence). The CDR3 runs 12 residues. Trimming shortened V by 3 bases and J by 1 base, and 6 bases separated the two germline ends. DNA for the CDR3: TGCAGTGCTAGTCGCACCCAAGAGACCCAGTACTTC. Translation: CSASRTQETQYF.

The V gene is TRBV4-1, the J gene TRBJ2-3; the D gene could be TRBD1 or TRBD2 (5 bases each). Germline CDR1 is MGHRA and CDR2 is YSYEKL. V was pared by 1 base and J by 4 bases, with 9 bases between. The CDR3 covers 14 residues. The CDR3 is CASSQVKGPDTQYF. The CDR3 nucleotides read TGCGCCAGCAGCCAAGTCAAGGGACCAGATACGCAGTATTTT.

CDR3 protein: CATSRDYSGSGELFF. Written as DNA, the CDR3 is TGTGCCACCAGCAGAGATTACTCGGGCTCCGGGGAGCTGTTTTTT. The V call is TRBV15, the J call TRBJ2-2; no clear D gene. CDR1 is LNHNV, CDR2 YYDKDF, per germline (reference sequence). V dropped 0 bases and J dropped 6 bases, with 11 bases sitting between them. This CDR3 is built from 15 residues.

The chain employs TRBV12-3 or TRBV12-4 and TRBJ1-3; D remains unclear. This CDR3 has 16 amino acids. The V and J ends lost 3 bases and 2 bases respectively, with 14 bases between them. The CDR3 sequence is CASSFPGENAGNTIYF. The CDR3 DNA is TGTGCCAGCAGTTTTCCGGGAGAGAATGCTGGAAACACCATATATTTT.